These 32 T cell receptor beta chains came from one sample sequenced in a study of T cells in Graves' hyperthyroidism and ophthalmopathy. RNA transcripts provided the source from which TCR beta CDR3 regions were amplified. When the TCR CDR3 underwent first-round RT-PCR, the HTBI primer set was used. Each CDR3 protein gets one entry after TCRdb re-called the multiplex PCR reads with MiXCR. Seen here are about 260,000 distinct CDR3 sequences, around 22% observed once, and the top ten hold 50% to 75%. The specimen was blood. The receptors were sampled from a man younger than 40 with Graves' ophthalmopathy.

This clonotype was recorded at least ten times. The chain combines TRBV6-1 with TRBJ1-1; TRBD1 aligns across 9 bases. The V and J ends lost 5 bases and 1 base, in that order; junction bases with no gene match: 5. There are 15 residues in the CDR3. CDR1 and CDR2 (germline): MNHNS, SASEGT. CDR3 sequence (DNA): TGTGCCAGCAGTCGGACAGGGGCGAAGAACACTGAAGCTTTCTTT. This gives the protein CASSRTGAKNTEAFF.

The genes are TRBV7-9 and TRBJ2-3, with 12 bases lining up with TRBD2. The CDR3 runs 18 residues. Per germline, CDR1 SEHNR and CDR2 FQNEAQ (reference sequence). Trimming removed 5 bases from V and 3 bases from J; junction bases left unmatched: 12. CDR3 nucleotides: TGTGCCAGCAGCCGTCTAGCGGGAGGGCCAGTTTTTACAGATACGCAGTATTTT. Amino acids: CASSRLAGGPVFTDTQYF.

The genes are TRBV10-3 and TRBJ2-7; 7 bases line up with TRBD2. V lost 4 bases and J lost 4; bases outside the gene matches: 10. The CDR3 has 15 amino acids. Germline CDR1 is ENHRY and CDR2 is SYGVKD. CDR3 protein: CAISGWERDRYEQYF. Written as DNA, the CDR3 is TGTGCCATCAGTGGCTGGGAGCGGGATAGGTACGAGCAGTACTTC.

This clonotype was detected ten times or more. The chain joins TRBV11-2 to TRBJ2-2; D not resolved. This CDR3 is built from 14 residues. Trimming cost V 0 bases and J 8 bases, with 10 bases left between them. The V gene's germline CDR1 is SGHAT and CDR2 FQNNGV. Here the CDR3 reads CASSLESPTGELFF. The CDR3 coding sequence is TGTGCCAGCAGCTTAGAGTCGCCGACTGGGGAGCTGTTTTTT.

The genes are TRBV24-1 and TRBJ2-7; perhaps TRBD2 as D (5 bases). Per germline, CDR1 KGHDR and CDR2 SFDVKD. The CDR3 runs 15 residues. The V gene lost 3 bases and the J gene lost 2 bases, with 13 bases spanning the gap. Here the CDR3 reads CATSDPDGVPYEQYF. The CDR3 DNA is TGTGCCACCAGTGATCCGGACGGGGTTCCCTACGAGCAGTACTTC.

This chain uses TRBV19 with TRBJ2-5; 8 bases are shared with TRBD1. Germline CDR1 is LNHDA and CDR2 is SQIVND (reference sequence). The CDR3 covers 14 residues. The ends lost 6 bases at V and 4 bases at J; junction bases unmatched: 7. The CDR3 DNA reads TGTGCCAGTAGCGTAGGACAGGGTCGAGAGACCCAGTACTTC. This sequence encodes CASSVGQGRETQYF.

This clonotype has a handful of counts. The chain joins TRBV6-1 to TRBJ1-4; 8 positions match TRBD1. The CDR3 extends over 12 amino acids. The germline V gene has CDR1 MNHNS and CDR2 SASEGT. With V trimmed by 7 bases and J by 8 bases, 3 bases remained unmatched. CDR3 residues: CASTRTGEKLFF. Written as DNA, the CDR3 is TGTGCCAGCACCCGGACAGGGGAAAAACTGTTTTTT.

The chain couples TRBV5-6 to TRBJ1-2; tentative D call: TRBD1 (6 bases). The CDR3 contains 13 residues. Germline CDR1 is SGHDT and CDR2 is YYEEEE. The germline V and J ends were trimmed by 4 bases and 9 bases, with 16 bases remaining between them. CDR3 region: CASSRGQSLSYTF. In DNA form, the CDR3 reads TGTGCCAGCAGCCGAGGACAGAGCTTGAGCTACACCTTC.

The V gene is TRBV9, the J gene TRBJ1-6, with 10 bases matching TRBD1. V dropped 0 bases and J dropped 5; count of bases not matched to a gene: 2. CDR1 and CDR2 from the germline V gene are SGDLS and YYNGEE. The CDR3 consists of 16 residues. Written as DNA, the CDR3 is TGTGCCAGCAGCGTAGAAGACAGGGGGCATAATTCACCCCTCCACTTT. It translates to CASSVEDRGHNSPLHF.

This clonotype showed up many times. This sequence joins TRBV6-1 and TRBJ2-3; TRBD1 matches at 7 bases. This CDR3 has 15 residues. CDR1 MNHNS and CDR2 SASEGT come from the germline V gene. With 5 bases clipped from V and 1 base from J, the junction kept 6 bases outside the gene matches. The CDR3 DNA reads TGTGCCAGCAGTCGACGACAGGGAGGCACAGATACGCAGTATTTT. It specifies CASSRRQGGTDTQYF.

This clonotype appeared many times. V is TRBV30 and J is TRBJ2-5, with D hard to call. Germline V gene data show CDR1 as GTSNPN and CDR2 as SVGIG (reference sequence). This CDR3 region has 13 residues. Between the trimmed V and J ends, which lost 3 bases and 0 bases, there was a span of 8 bases. The CDR3 coding sequence is TGTGCCTGGAGAGAGACAAACCAAGAGACCCAGTACTTC. This sequence encodes CAWRETNQETQYF.

The CDR3 DNA reads TGCAGCGTTCAAGCCAGGGGTCCTGGGGAGACCCAGTACTTC. This encodes CSVQARGPGETQYF. The chain links TRBV29-1 to TRBJ2-5; a weak D match, TRBD1 (6 bases). The germline CDR1 and CDR2 sequences are SQVTM and ANQGSEA. The CDR3 runs to 14 residues. V gave up 5 bases and J gave up 5 bases, with 18 bases separating them.

This clonotype was seen at least ten times. As DNA, the CDR3 is TGTGCCAGCAGCTTAACCATGGTGTACGAGCAGTACTTC. Amino acids: CASSLTMVYEQYF. This chain joins TRBV11-2 and TRBJ2-7; D not resolved. CDR3 length: 13 residues. Per germline, CDR1 SGHAT and CDR2 FQNNGV. The V gene lost 2 bases and the J gene lost 4 bases, with 9 bases spanning the gap.

There are many counts of this clonotype. The chain carries TRBV7-3 and TRBJ2-7; the D is unclear. Per germline, CDR1 SGHTA and CDR2 FQGTGA. Trimming removed 2 bases from V and 2 bases from J, with 7 bases in between. CDR3 length: 13 amino acids. The CDR3 DNA is TGTGCCAGCAGCTTAGGGCTAGCCTACGAGCAGTACTTC. Protein sequence: CASSLGLAYEQYF.

The chain joins TRBV5-1 to TRBJ2-2; either TRBD1 or TRBD2 may supply D (5 bases each). From germline, CDR1 is SGHRS and CDR2 YFSETQ. The CDR3 covers 16 residues. V was trimmed by 1 base and J by 2 bases, leaving 12 bases between them. The CDR3 protein is CASSLPGTANTGELFF. Written as DNA, the CDR3 is TGCGCCAGCAGCTTGCCCGGGACGGCAAACACCGGGGAGCTGTTTTTT.

To note about this clonotype: Relative to the germline gene, one junction end is altered; a read error may explain this. The rearrangement uses TRBV20-1 and TRBJ1-1; D is uncertain. The CDR3 extends over 14 amino acids. Germline assignment: CDR1 DFQATT and CDR2 SNEGSKA (reference sequence). The CDR3 nucleotides read TGCAGTGCTAGAGATTACACCGTGAACACTGAAGCTCTCTTT. This gives the protein CSARDYTVNTEALF.

The chain is built from TRBV19 and TRBJ1-1; 11 bases are a match to TRBD1. Per germline, CDR1 LNHDA and CDR2 SQIVND (reference sequence). With V trimmed by 7 bases and J by 4 bases, 5 bases remained unmatched. The CDR3 is 14 residues long. CDR3 amino acids: CASKGTGGGTEAFF. For the CDR3, the DNA is TGTGCCAGTAAGGGGACAGGGGGAGGCACTGAAGCTTTCTTT.

The chain joins TRBV18 to TRBJ2-7; 12 bases map to TRBD2. Germline V gives CDR1 KGHSH, CDR2 LQKENI. CDR3 length: 16 residues. Trimming took 5 bases from V and 7 from J; bases not matched to a gene: 12. DNA of the CDR3: TGTGCCAGCTCAGCCTCTCCGACTAGCGGGAGAGGTGAGCAGTACTTC. Translation gives CASSASPTSGRGEQYF.

The chain joins TRBV20-1 to TRBJ2-5; the D is unclear. The CDR3 length is 15 residues. CDR1 and CDR2 from the germline V gene are DFQATT and SNEGSKA (reference sequence). The germline V and J ends were trimmed by 5 bases and 5 bases, with 21 bases remaining between them. CDR3 sequence: CSARPPGFFKETQYF. The CDR3 DNA is TGCAGTGCTCGGCCCCCCGGATTTTTTAAGGAGACCCAGTACTTC.

The chain uses TRBV7-2 and TRBJ2-2; 9 bases fit TRBD1. Per the germline V gene, CDR1 is SGHTA and CDR2 is FQGNSA. Germline trimming cut 5 bases from V and 5 bases from J; bases unmatched to any gene: 12. The CDR3 consists of 17 residues. CDR3 sequence (DNA): TGTGCCAGCAGCCCGAGGGGTGGACAGGGGATAACCGGGGAGCTGTTTTTT. This encodes CASSPRGGQGITGELFF.

This chain uses TRBV24-1 with TRBJ1-5; D gene uncertain. The CDR3 consists of 12 residues. The V end lost 5 bases, the J end lost 5 bases, and 6 bases lay between the germline ends. Germline V gene lookup returns CDR1 KGHDR and CDR2 SFDVKD. The CDR3, as DNA: TGTGCCACCAGTGTAGGACATCAGCCCCAGCATTTT. This sequence encodes CATSVGHQPQHF.

This chain connects TRBV7-9 to TRBJ2-1; 12 bases map to TRBD2. This CDR3 region has 19 residues. J gave up 0 bases and V 4 bases, and 10 bases lay outside the gene matches. CDR1 and CDR2 from the germline V gene are SEHNR and FQNEAQ (reference sequence). CDR3: CASSSRTSGNGVSYNEQFF. CDR3 bases: TGTGCCAGCAGCTCGAGGACTAGCGGGAATGGGGTCTCCTACAATGAGCAGTTCTTC.

This clonotype was counted once. V gene TRBV25-1 combines with J gene TRBJ1-3; maybe TRBD1 (5 bases). V shed 1 base and J shed 0 bases, with 16 bases lying between them. The CDR3 spans 18 residues. Germline loops: CDR1 MGHDK, CDR2 SYGVNS. CDR3 region: CASSELGRGGSSGNTIYF. The CDR3 bases are TGTGCCAGCAGTGAATTAGGCCGCGGGGGGTCCTCTGGAAACACCATATATTTT.

This clonotype was counted only a few times. This chain connects TRBV5-1 to TRBJ2-5, with 8 bases identical to TRBD1. The CDR3 is 15 residues long. The germline gives CDR1 SGHRS, CDR2 YFSETQ. J lost 1 base, V lost 2 bases, and 4 bases had no gene match. The CDR3 DNA reads TGCGCCAGCAGCTTTTCGACAGGGGCCCAAGAGACCCAGTACTTC. This gives the protein CASSFSTGAQETQYF.

V and J are TRBV12-3 or TRBV12-4 and TRBJ2-7; 14 bases are shared with TRBD2. The CDR3 covers 15 residues. Trimming took 5 bases from V and 6 from J; bases not matched to a gene: 6. DNA of the CDR3: TGTGCCAGCAGTCCAAGACTAGCGGGAGGGTTCGAGCAGTACTTC. Its protein product is CASSPRLAGGFEQYF.

The chain recombines TRBV7-2 with TRBJ2-5; 8 bases are shared with TRBD2. In germline, CDR1 is SGHTA, CDR2 FQGNSA. The V and J ends lost 5 bases and 5 bases, in that order; junction bases with no gene match: 10. The CDR3 spans 15 residues. CDR3 coding DNA: TGTGCCAGCAGCAAAGGGGGGGAGCGGGAGGAGACCCAGTACTTC. It encodes CASSKGGEREETQYF.

CDR3 loop: CASGAELSGAYEQYF. CDR3 in DNA: TGTGCCAGCGGGGCCGAATTAAGCGGCGCCTACGAGCAGTACTTC. The rearrangement uses TRBV28 and TRBJ2-7, with D perhaps matching TRBD1 or TRBD2 (5 bases each). V was trimmed by 8 bases and J by 2 bases, leaving 19 bases between them. CDR3 length: 15 amino acids. Germline CDR1 is MDHEN and CDR2 is SYDVKM. The full variable domain, completed using reference TRBV28 and TRBJ2-7, is DVKVTQSSRYLVKRTGEKVFLECVQDMDHENMFWYRQDPGLGLRLIYFSYDVKMKEKGDIPEGYSVSREKKERFSLILESASTNQTSMYLCASGAELSGAYEQYFGPGTRLTVT.

In this sample, this clonotype turned up many times. The J gene is TRBJ2-1, the V gene TRBV3-1; 11 bases are shared with TRBD2. V trimming: 4 bases; J trimming: 2 bases; junction bases outside the gene matches: 13. The CDR3 length is 19 residues. The germline V gene has CDR1 LGHDT and CDR2 YNNKEL (reference sequence). Here the CDR3 reads CASSPLRTSGSSTYNEQFF. The CDR3 nucleotides read TGTGCCAGCAGCCCCCTGAGGACTAGCGGGTCCTCAACCTACAATGAGCAGTTCTTC.

The genes are TRBV30 and TRBJ1-1; 7 nucleotides align to TRBD1. CDR1 is GTSNPN and CDR2 is SVGIG in the germline V gene (reference sequence). After removal of 3 bases from V and 8 bases from J, the junction contained 9 bases not matched to a gene. There are 13 residues in the CDR3. CDR3 coding DNA: TGTGCCTGGAGGATGCGTGTAGGGGGCGAAGCTTTCTTT. The encoded protein is CAWRMRVGGEAFF.

The chain joins TRBV18 to TRBJ2-2; 7 nucleotides match TRBD1. Looked up from germline, CDR1 is KGHSH and CDR2 is LQKENI. Trimming took 0 bases from V and 1 from J; bases not matched to a gene: 2. This CDR3 region has 16 residues. The CDR3 reads CASSPPGQRNTGELFF. In DNA form, the CDR3 reads TGTGCCAGCTCACCACCGGGACAGAGGAACACCGGGGAGCTGTTTTTT.

This clonotype was counted between two and nine times. The rearrangement links TRBV5-1 to TRBJ2-1; the D is unclear. The V end lost 7 bases, the J end lost 10 bases, and 24 bases lay between the germline ends. CDR1 is SGHRS and CDR2 is YFSETQ in the germline V gene. The CDR3 consists of 15 residues. The chain's CDR3 is CASHNLAAARTEQFF. The CDR3 DNA reads as TGCGCCAGCCACAATTTGGCGGCGGCGCGTACGGAGCAGTTCTTC.

V and J are TRBV7-9 and TRBJ1-1, with 8 bases aligning to TRBD1. Germline V gene sequence: CDR1 SEHNR, CDR2 FQNEAQ (reference sequence). This CDR3 has 15 amino acids. V lost 5 bases, J lost 1 base, and 6 bases stayed unmatched. In DNA, the CDR3 is TGTGCCAGCAGCCAACAAGGGACAGGGAACACTGAAGCTTTCTTT. Its translation: CASSQQGTGNTEAFF.